Below, 11 T cell receptor beta chains from the same sample are listed, as sequenced in a study of response to subunit inactivated influenza vaccine. TCRdb reprocessed the RT-PCR reads with MiXCR, giving one entry per CDR3 protein. This sample has about 540,000 distinct CDR3 sequences; less than 25% occur once, and the top ten carry approximately 2.9%. The sample also formed part of further work on T cells expressing NK-cell markers. From that paper: Synthesis of TCR beta cDNA relied on 5'RACE template switching carrying UMIs.

Specimen: CD4+ T cells sorted from PBMCs, collected 11 to 12 days after vaccination. All receptors come from a man aged 50 to 59 who received an inactivated influenza vaccine.

This clonotype turned up a few times. J is TRBJ1-4 and V is TRBV9; D ambiguous. V shed 0 bases and J shed 7 bases, with 13 bases lying between them. CDR3 length: 15 amino acids. Germline V gene lookup returns CDR1 SGDLS and CDR2 YYNGEE. The CDR3 DNA is TGTGCCAGCAGCGTAGCCGGAGGAAGTCGTGAAAAACTGTTTTTT. Translating it yields CASSVAGGSREKLFF.

The CDR3 reads CASSLGLELYEQFF. The CDR3 DNA follows: TGTGCCAGCTCCCTCGGGCTAGAGCTGTATGAGCAGTTCTTC. V gene TRBV18 combines with J gene TRBJ2-1; no firm D call. This CDR3 contains 14 residues. V was clipped by 6 bases and J by 8 bases, with 17 bases between them. In germline, CDR1 is KGHSH, CDR2 LQKENI. Filled out from reference TRBV18 and TRBJ2-1, the complete variable domain reads NAGVMQNPRHLVRRRGQEARLRCSPMKGHSHVYWYRQLPEEGLKFMVYLQKENIIDESGMPKERFSAEFPKEGPSILRIQQVVRGDSAAYFCASSLGLELYEQFFGPGTRLTVL.

The chain employs TRBV6-5 and TRBJ1-3, with D unresolved. V shed 0 bases and J shed 0 bases, with 6 bases lying between them. This CDR3 is 15 amino acids long. CDR1 is MNHEY, CDR2 SVGAGI, per germline. CDR3: CASSYSTNSGNTIYF. The CDR3 coding sequence is TGTGCCAGCAGTTACTCCACAAACTCTGGAAACACCATATATTTT.

V and J are TRBV7-9 and TRBJ2-5, with 7 bases that match TRBD1. The CDR3 spans 15 residues. V dropped 5 bases and J dropped 1; count of bases not matched to a gene: 7. CDR1 is SEHNR and CDR2 is FQNEAQ in the germline V gene (reference sequence). DNA of the CDR3: TGTGCCAGCAGCGCAATCGGGACAGTCCAAGAGACCCAGTACTTC. This encodes CASSAIGTVQETQYF.

J is TRBJ2-1 and V is TRBV7-8, with 8 nucleotides matching TRBD2. The CDR3 has 16 residues. Trimming took 3 bases from V and 6 from J; bases not matched to a gene: 10. Per the germline V gene, CDR1 is SGHVS and CDR2 is FQNEAQ. CDR3: CASSFPGTRILNEQFF. The CDR3 DNA sequence: TGTGCCAGCAGCTTCCCCGGGACTAGGATTCTCAATGAGCAGTTCTTC.

The table lists this clonotype with a few counts. The V and J genes are TRBV20-1 and TRBJ2-5, with 7 bases matching TRBD2. Looked up from germline, CDR1 is DFQATT and CDR2 is SNEGSKA (reference sequence). This CDR3 comprises 13 residues. The ends lost 5 bases at V and 5 bases at J; junction bases unmatched: 8. CDR3 amino acids: CSAGTGGWETQYF. CDR3 sequence (DNA): TGCAGTGCTGGGACCGGGGGGTGGGAGACCCAGTACTTC.

This clonotype appeared a few times. The rearrangement joins TRBV11-2 to TRBJ1-1, with 7 bases identical to TRBD1. V gave up 3 bases and J gave up 1 base; unmatched junction bases: 5. This CDR3 contains 15 residues. CDR1 SGHAT and CDR2 FQNNGV come from the germline V gene. CDR3 region: CASSLGDRANTEAFF. The CDR3 DNA is TGTGCCAGCAGCTTGGGCGACAGGGCGAACACTGAAGCTTTCTTT. Looking up the rest from reference TRBV11-2 and TRBJ1-1 gives the full variable domain: EAGVAQSPRYKIIEKRQSVAFWCNPISGHATLYWYQQILGQGPKLLIQFQNNGVVDDSQLPKDRFSAERLKGVDSTLKIQPAKLEDSAVYLCASSLGDRANTEAFFGQGTRLTVV.

This clonotype was counted only a few times. This chain joins TRBV9 and TRBJ2-7; 15 bases agree with TRBD2. The germline CDR1 and CDR2 sequences are SGDLS and YYNGEE. V lost 2 bases, J lost 4 bases, and 1 base stayed unmatched. The CDR3 has 15 amino acids. The CDR3 bases are TGTGCCAGCAGCGTCGGGACTAGCGGGGGGTACGAGCAGTACTTC. Its translation is CASSVGTSGGYEQYF.

The table lists this clonotype with a few counts. This chain joins TRBV20-1 and TRBJ2-7; TRBD2 matches at 14 bases. In germline, CDR1 is DFQATT, CDR2 SNEGSKA (reference sequence). The CDR3 is 19 residues long. Trimming took 4 bases from V and 7 from J; bases not matched to a gene: 21. The CDR3 reads CSATSGTATSGRAFGEQYF. For the CDR3, the DNA is TGCAGTGCTACATCCGGGACAGCGACTAGCGGGAGGGCCTTCGGAGAGCAGTACTTC.

The V call is TRBV5-1, the J call TRBJ2-1; 14 bases fit TRBD2. Germline CDR1 reads SGHRS; CDR2 reads YFSETQ. Trimming removed 4 bases from V and 7 bases from J; junction bases left unmatched: 10. The CDR3 is 17 amino acids. CDR3 DNA sequence: TGCGCCAGCAGCCTGATGACTAGCGGGAGGGCCTTGAATGAGCAGTTCTTC. It is translated as CASSLMTSGRALNEQFF. The full variable domain, in which reference TRBV5-1 and TRBJ2-1 provide the parts outside the CDR3, is KAGVTQTPRYLIKTRGQQVTLSCSPISGHRSVSWYQQTPGQGLQFLFEYFSETQRNKGNFPGRFSGRQFSNSRSEMNVSTLELGDSALYLCASSLMTSGRALNEQFFGPGTRLTVL.

The CDR3 region is CASSTPLGPGEYEQYF. The CDR3 DNA is TGTGCCAGCAGCACCCCGTTGGGACCGGGGGAATACGAGCAGTACTTC. This chain uses TRBV28 with TRBJ2-7, with a tentative D call TRBD2 (6 bases). Germline V CDR1 and CDR2: MDHEN, SYDVKM. Trimming took off 6 bases at V and 4 bases at J, with 22 bases between the two ends. The length of the CDR3 is 16 residues.